This T cell receptor beta chain was recorded in a study of blood T cells in healthy people across ages. Study summary: Template switching retrieved approximately one barcoded beta molecule for each two T cells. Whole-study findings and limits: PBMCs were not sorted, which prevented a conclusive comparison of naive versus antigen-experienced cells.

V lost 4 bases and J 9 bases, leaving 22 bases between the germline ends. The CDR3 sequence is 16 residues long. Germline CDR1 reads SGHDT; CDR2 reads YYEEEE. Donor samples were obtained from healthy Caucasian individuals from Russia, aged 6 to 90. This clonotype was picked up a small number of times. Its specificity is not known. Sample-barcoded 5' priming and a J-beta primer mix drove a second PCR of roughly 7 to 11 cycles. The template-switch adaptor, which had 12 random nucleotides, put a tag on each cDNA molecule. TCRdb re-called the 5' RACE reads with MiXCR, one entry per CDR3 protein. The sample has fewer than 2,000,000 distinct CDR3 sequences, about 35% seen once.

This TCR was sampled from a woman in her 30s in good health. The sample taken for sequencing was blood. The chain uses TRBV5-6 and TRBJ1-4, with TRBD1 as a possible D gene (5 bases). The CDR3 loop is CASSAKTGSPGQKLFF. As DNA, the CDR3 is TGTGCCAGCAGCGCGAAGACCGGGTCCCCGGGGCAAAAACTGTTTTTT.